This T cell receptor beta chain was recovered during a study of T-cell memory formation after mild COVID-19. On the study more broadly: Most TCR clusters belonged to a single donor. Study findings and constraints: Day 15 to 85 contracting clones showed balanced CD4/CD8; day 15 to 37 expanders favored CD4+. Mostly located in CM and EM were contracting CD4+ clones, with contracting CD8+ clones located in EMRA.

Concerning this clonotype itself: Its specificity is not known.

Trimming shortened V by 3 bases and J by 3 bases, and 13 bases separated the two germline ends. Germline V lookup: CDR1 DFQATT, CDR2 SNEGSKA (reference sequence). The CDR3 sequence is 14 residues long. In TCRdb, the 5' RACE reads were re-called with MiXCR into one record per CDR3 protein. The table includes more than 200,000 distinct CDR3 sequences, around 15% detected once. Sequencing was performed on PBMCs or a T cell subset sorted from them (not recorded which). The receptor was isolated from a man aged 18-30 years who had mild COVID-19 (a few samples of this study predate the infection). Cell type and time point are not known. The V gene is TRBV20-1, the J gene TRBJ2-3; D is undetermined. The CDR3 DNA is TGCAGTGCTAGTGTAGCTGGAGAAACAGATACGCAGTATTTT. It translates to CSASVAGETDTQYF.